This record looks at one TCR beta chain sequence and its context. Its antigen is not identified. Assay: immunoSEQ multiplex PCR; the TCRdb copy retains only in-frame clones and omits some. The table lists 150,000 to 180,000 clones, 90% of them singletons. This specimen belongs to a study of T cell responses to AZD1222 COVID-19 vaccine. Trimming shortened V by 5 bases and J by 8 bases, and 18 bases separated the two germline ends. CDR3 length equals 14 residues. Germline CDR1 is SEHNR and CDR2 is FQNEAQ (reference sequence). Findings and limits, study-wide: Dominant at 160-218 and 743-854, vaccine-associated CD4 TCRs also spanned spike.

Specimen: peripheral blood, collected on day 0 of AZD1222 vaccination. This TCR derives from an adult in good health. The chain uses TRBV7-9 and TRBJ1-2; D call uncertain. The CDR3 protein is CASSQAPGSIGYTF. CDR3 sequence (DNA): TGTGCCAGCAGCCAAGCTCCCGGATCTATCGGCTACACCTTC.